The 24 T cell receptor beta chains presented below share a single source sample, sequenced in a study of control samples from healthy donors and cancer patients (dated by TCRdb to the early 2020s). Receptor libraries were prepared by the immunoSEQ multiplex PCR assay. Drawn from immuneACCESS, this table holds only the in-frame rearrangements with V and J called that TCRdb kept. Clones are partly lost; checked studies trace under half to an unresolved V gene and leave the rest unexplained. Recorded for this sample are about 120,000 clones; around 94% of them occurred a single time. 0.55% to 0.6% of the sample is in the top ten clones. Sequenced: PBMCs. The source is an elderly man with head and neck cancer.

Of note for this clone: The junction departs from the called germline gene at one end, perhaps through a read error. Other DNA sequences from this sample encode an identical CDR3 as well. This chain links TRBV7-2 with TRBJ2-7, with 9 positions matching TRBD1. CDR1 and CDR2 (germline): SGHTA, FQGNSA. The CDR3 has 15 amino acids. The CDR3, as DNA: TGTGCCAGTAGCTTAGCCGGGACAGGGATCCACGAGCAGTACTTC. Residues: CASSLAGTGIHEQYF.

V gene TRBV2 combines with J gene TRBJ1-3, with D perhaps TRBD1 (6 bases). Trimming took off 4 bases at V and 2 bases at J, with 9 bases between the two ends. Germline assignment: CDR1 SNHLY and CDR2 FYNNEI. The CDR3 has 14 amino acids. CDR3 protein: CASSGYRAGNTIYF. CDR3 in DNA: TGTGCCAGCAGTGGATACAGGGCTGGAAACACCATATATTTT.

V usage is TRBV9 and J usage is TRBJ2-7, with D possibly TRBD1 on 7 matching bases. CDR1 is SGDLS, CDR2 YYNGEE, per germline. The CDR3 sequence is 15 residues long. V gave up 4 bases and J gave up 0 bases, with 14 bases separating them. The CDR3 loop is CASSLGQGGSYEQYF. CDR3 nucleotides: TGTGCCAGCAGCTTAGGGCAGGGGGGCTCCTACGAGCAGTACTTC.

The V gene is TRBV7-8, the J gene TRBJ2-3, with 15 positions matching TRBD2. The trim removed 5 bases at V and 7 bases at J, leaving 10 bases unmatched. Germline V gene lookup returns CDR1 SGHVS and CDR2 FQNEAQ. The CDR3 loop spans 17 amino acids. The CDR3 protein is CASSRRTSGRAVHTQYF. The CDR3 bases are TGTGCCAGCAGCAGGAGGACTAGCGGGAGGGCCGTTCATACGCAGTATTTT.

The CDR3: CASSPSGADTQYF. The CDR3 DNA follows: TGCGCCAGCAGCCCGAGTGGGGCAGATACGCAGTATTTT. V usage is TRBV5-1 and J usage is TRBJ2-3; D gene ambiguous. Trimming stripped 4 bases from V and 4 bases from J, with 10 bases between. The V gene's germline CDR1 is SGHRS and CDR2 YFSETQ. The CDR3 consists of 13 residues.

The rearrangement links TRBV2 to TRBJ2-2; tentatively, D is TRBD1 (5 bases). CDR1 and CDR2 (germline): SNHLY, FYNNEI. V was shortened by 6 bases and J by 0 bases, with 17 bases between the two germline ends. This CDR3 spans 17 amino acids. CDR3 protein: CASRREDGHSNTGELFF. In nucleotides, the CDR3 is TGTGCCAGCAGAAGAGAGGACGGACATTCGAACACCGGGGAGCTGTTTTTT. The full variable domain, its missing parts supplied by reference TRBV2 and TRBJ2-2, is EPEVTQTPSHQVTQMGQEVILRCVPISNHLYFYWYRQILGQKVEFLVSFYNNEISEKSEIFDDQFSVERPDGSNFTLKIRSTKLEDSAMYFCASRREDGHSNTGELFFGEGSRLTVL.

This sequence joins TRBV19 and TRBJ1-2, with TRBD1 matching over 10 bases. Losses at the gene ends were 4 bases for V and 3 bases for J; bases not matched to a gene: 11. There are 17 residues in the CDR3. Germline CDR1 LNHDA, CDR2 SQIVND (reference sequence). The CDR3 nucleotides read TGTGCCAGTAGTAACGTCCCCGGGACAGGGGAAGACTATGGCTACACCTTC. It codes for CASSNVPGTGEDYGYTF.

This chain connects TRBV29-1 to TRBJ1-1; TRBD1 matches at 7 bases. The CDR3 contains 13 residues. CDR1 is SQVTM and CDR2 is ANQGSEA in the germline V gene. V shed 6 bases and J 0 bases; nucleotides not matched to a gene: 4. The CDR3 loop reads CSVGGPMNTEAFF. CDR3 sequence (DNA): TGCAGCGTAGGGGGCCCTATGAACACTGAAGCTTTCTTT.

This sequence joins TRBV11-2 and TRBJ2-1, with D uncertain. Germline V lookup: CDR1 SGHAT, CDR2 FQNNGV. CDR3 length equals 13 residues. With 6 bases removed from V and 3 bases from J, the gap between germline ends came to 9 bases. The CDR3, as DNA: TGTGCCAGCAGTAGAGAACTCTACAATGAGCAGTTCTTC. Translation: CASSRELYNEQFF.

The V gene is TRBV3-1 (or the pseudogene TRBV3-2), the J gene TRBJ2-5; D is perhaps TRBD1 (5 bases). The CDR3 has 14 residues. Germline V gene data show CDR1 as LGHDT and CDR2 as YNNKEL (reference sequence). V was shortened by 1 base and J by 2 bases, with 8 bases between the two germline ends. The CDR3 DNA follows: TGTGCCAGCAGCCAAGCGGCAGGGCAAGAGACCCAGTACTTC. This translates into CASSQAAGQETQYF.

The V gene is TRBV19, the J gene TRBJ1-4; TRBD1 is a possible D gene (6 bases). This CDR3 is 15 amino acids long. With 7 bases removed from V and 1 base from J, the gap between germline ends came to 13 bases. Per the germline V gene, CDR1 is LNHDA and CDR2 is SQIVND (reference sequence). Here the CDR3 reads CASTDLGGTNEKLFF. The CDR3 DNA is TGTGCCAGTACCGATCTAGGGGGAACTAATGAAAAACTGTTTTTT.

This sequence joins TRBV6-6 and TRBJ2-7; no clear D. CDR1 is MNHNY, CDR2 SVGAGI, per germline (reference sequence). CDR3 length: 16 residues. Between the trimmed V and J ends, which lost 2 bases and 2 bases, there was a span of 16 bases. The CDR3: CASSYTGLGVPYEQYF. CDR3 sequence (DNA): TGTGCCAGCAGTTACACTGGATTAGGAGTTCCCTACGAGCAGTACTTC.

This chain uses TRBV6-2 or TRBV6-3 with TRBJ1-5; no firm D call. Germline V lookup: CDR1 MNHEY, CDR2 SVGEGT. V gave up 6 bases and J gave up 4 bases, with 16 bases separating them. This CDR3 region has 15 residues. CDR3 protein: CASSHHRPPNQPQHF. The DNA for the CDR3 is TGTGCCAGCAGCCACCATAGACCCCCTAATCAGCCCCAGCATTTT.

This clone was seen a single time. The chain joins TRBV6-1 to TRBJ1-6, with D tentatively TRBD1 (6 bases). Trimming took off 3 bases at V and 14 bases at J, with 11 bases between the two ends. The germline gives CDR1 MNHNS, CDR2 SASEGT. The length of the CDR3 is 12 residues. CDR3 residues: CASSEYGQSLHF. For the CDR3, the DNA is TGTGCCAGCAGTGAGTATGGACAGTCCCTCCACTTT.

In nucleotides, the CDR3 is TGTGCCAGCAGTCAGTGGGGGGGGACTGAAGCTTTCTTT. It translates to CASSQWGGTEAFF. This chain joins TRBV6-5 and TRBJ1-1; tentatively, D is TRBD1 (5 bases). V was cut by 5 bases and J by 5 bases, with 12 bases left in between. The V gene's germline CDR1 is MNHEY and CDR2 SVGAGI. The CDR3 has 13 residues.

The chain couples TRBV18 to TRBJ2-7; tentative D call: TRBD2 (6 bases). With 6 bases removed from V and 5 bases from J, the gap between germline ends came to 17 bases. The CDR3 totals 14 residues. CDR1 and CDR2 (germline): KGHSH, LQKENI. CDR3: CASSQTTRLHEQYF. The CDR3, as DNA: TGTGCCAGCTCTCAAACGACTAGACTCCACGAGCAGTACTTC. Based on the CDR3 plus reference TRBV18 and TRBJ2-7, the full variable domain is NAGVMQNPRHLVRRRGQEARLRCSPMKGHSHVYWYRQLPEEGLKFMVYLQKENIIDESGMPKERFSAEFPKEGPSILRIQQVVRGDSAAYFCASSQTTRLHEQYFGPGTRLTVT.

V gene TRBV6-1 combines with J gene TRBJ2-5; 9 nucleotides align to TRBD1. Germline CDR1 MNHNS, CDR2 SASEGT. The CDR3 sequence is 16 residues long. Unmatched junction bases numbered 11, after V lost 4 bases and J lost 5 bases. As DNA, the CDR3 is TGTGCCAGCAGTGGAGGGACAGGGTGGGGGGTGGAGACCCAGTACTTC. Its protein is CASSGGTGWGVETQYF.

This sequence joins TRBV6-6 and TRBJ2-7; TRBD1 or TRBD2 may be the D gene (5 bases each). This CDR3 is 15 amino acids long. Deletions cut 0 bases from V and 12 bases from J, with 21 bases between. Germline-derived CDR1 and CDR2 are MNHNY and SVGAGI (reference sequence). The CDR3 is CASSYSVGTPTPLYF. CDR3 coding DNA: TGTGCCAGCAGTTACTCTGTCGGGACGCCCACACCTCTGTACTTC.

V gene TRBV4-1 combines with J gene TRBJ2-7; D is unresolved. Germline CDR1 is MGHRA and CDR2 is YSYEKL. The V end lost 0 bases, the J end lost 2 bases, and 8 bases lay between the germline ends. The CDR3 is 14 amino acids. The CDR3 DNA sequence: TGCGCCAGCAGCCAAGAAGGCCCCACCTACGAGCAGTACTTC. Encoded protein: CASSQEGPTYEQYF.

The sample holds one count of this clone. This rearrangement joins TRBV5-1 to TRBJ2-4, with 7 nucleotides matching TRBD1. CDR3 size: 13 residues. Losses at the gene ends were 5 bases for V and 8 bases for J; bases not matched to a gene: 7. CDR1 and CDR2 (germline): SGHRS, YFSETQ. CDR3 amino acids: CASRVAGGDIQYF. DNA of the CDR3: TGCGCCAGCAGGGTGGCAGGGGGAGACATTCAGTACTTC.

The rearrangement uses TRBV24-1 and TRBJ2-7; 9 nucleotides line up with TRBD1. The trim removed 4 bases at V and 3 bases at J, leaving 12 bases unmatched. Germline CDR1 and CDR2: KGHDR and SFDVKD. The CDR3 is made up of 17 amino acids. CDR3 region: CATSELSTGTGFYEQYF. In nucleotides, the CDR3 is TGTGCCACCAGTGAGCTATCCACCGGGACAGGGTTCTACGAGCAGTACTTC.

The rearrangement links TRBV10-3 to TRBJ1-6, with 9 nucleotides matching TRBD1. Per germline, CDR1 ENHRY and CDR2 SYGVKD. Trimming took 5 bases from V and 10 from J; bases not matched to a gene: 9. The CDR3 contains 15 residues. The CDR3 DNA is TGTGCCATCAGTCACCGGGACAGGGAGACCTCACCCCTCCACTTT. Translation gives CAISHRDRETSPLHF.

The genes are TRBV27 and TRBJ1-6; TRBD1 might be the D (5 bases). Germline V gives CDR1 MNHEY, CDR2 SMNVEV (reference sequence). V was cut by 3 bases and J by 9 bases, with 18 bases left in between. This CDR3 comprises 16 residues. CDR3 in amino acids: CASSFRGRESASPLHF. Written as DNA, the CDR3 is TGTGCCAGCAGTTTTAGGGGACGGGAATCTGCTTCACCCCTCCACTTT.

The chain employs TRBV12-5 and TRBJ2-3, with D uncertain. The germline V gene encodes CDR1 LGHNT and CDR2 FRNRAP. The CDR3 is 11 amino acids. V shed 6 bases and J shed 4 bases, with 5 bases lying between them. In nucleotides, the CDR3 is TGTGCTAGTGGGGTGGCAGATACGCAGTATTTT. Translation gives CASGVADTQYF.